This record looks at one T cell receptor beta chain sequence and its context. Its target is not known. The PCR ran on 60 Vbeta and 13 Jbeta primers. Assay used: immunoSEQ multiplex PCR; TCRdb lists only in-frame clones, some missing. This repertoire shows some 120,000 clones, less than 85% found once; its top ten account for 1%. The data derive from a study of cytomegalovirus exposure and HLA in healthy donors. Germline CDR1 reads MNHNS; CDR2 reads SASEGT. With 5 bases removed from V and 2 bases from J, the gap between germline ends came to 10 bases. The CDR3 extends over 14 amino acids. Overall study results and limits: TCR beta V- and J-gene trimming, according to a later analysis, was linked to a missense DCLRE1C variant. Common viral pathogens were later found to be apparently linked to several of the most significant clusters. Clonal expansion was found to be greater in HLA-associated TCR beta chains than in equally common others in a later analysis. Cytomegalovirus-associated status was assigned to fewer than 200 TCR beta chains.

Sample: PBMCs. The rearrangement joins TRBV6-1 to TRBJ1-5; D possibly corresponds to TRBD1 (6 bases). The sequence came from a man aged 35 to 55 in good health and CMV-seronegative. CDR3 protein: CASSPDRRNQPQHF. CDR3 sequence (DNA): TGTGCCAGCAGTCCGGACAGACGCAATCAGCCCCAGCATTTT.